This T cell receptor beta chain was documented in a study of blood T cells in healthy people across ages. This clonotype turned up a few times. Its antigen is still unknown. A second roughly 7 to 11 cycle PCR used barcoded and J-beta primers. CDR3-containing paired-end reads numbered at least 2.5 million in each sample. TCRdb used MiXCR to reprocess the 5' RACE reads, holding one entry per CDR3 protein. The repertoire holds about 630,000 distinct CDR3 sequences, with 20% to 25% as singletons. V dropped 0 bases and J dropped 2 bases, with 13 bases sitting between them. There are 16 residues in the CDR3. The V gene's germline CDR1 is ENHRY and CDR2 SYGVKD. The study's findings and limits: Estimated diversity, derived from one million T cells, was regarded as an underestimate.

Sequences were obtained from blood. This clonotype was sampled from a man between 65 and 80 years old in good health. The chain employs TRBV10-3 and TRBJ1-1; D possibly corresponds to TRBD1 (5 bases). The CDR3 DNA reads TGTGCCATCAGTGAGTCGGCGGGGACCCGAAACACTGAAGCTTTCTTT. Translation: CAISESAGTRNTEAFF.